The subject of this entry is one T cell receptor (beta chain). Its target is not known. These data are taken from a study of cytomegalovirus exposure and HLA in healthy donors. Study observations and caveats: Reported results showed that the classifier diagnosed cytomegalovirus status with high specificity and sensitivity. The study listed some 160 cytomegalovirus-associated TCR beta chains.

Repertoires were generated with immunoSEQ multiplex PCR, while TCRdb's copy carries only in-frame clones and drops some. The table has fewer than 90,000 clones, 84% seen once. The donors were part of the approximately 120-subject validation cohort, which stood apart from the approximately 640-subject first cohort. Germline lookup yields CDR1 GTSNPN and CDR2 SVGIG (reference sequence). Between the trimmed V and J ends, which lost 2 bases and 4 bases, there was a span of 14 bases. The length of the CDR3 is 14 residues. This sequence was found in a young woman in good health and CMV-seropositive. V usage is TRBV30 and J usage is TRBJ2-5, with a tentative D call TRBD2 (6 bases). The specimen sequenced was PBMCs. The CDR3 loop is CAWSSTGVAETQYF. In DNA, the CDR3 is TGTGCCTGGAGTTCTACGGGGGTCGCAGAGACCCAGTACTTC.